This passage covers 30 T cell receptor beta chains from one sample sequenced in a study of prognosis after radiotherapy for stage I lung cancer. It was by two-round multiplex PCR that TCR beta CDR3 was amplified from genomic DNA. First-round PCR, the initial amplification, used primers specific to each TRBV and TRBJ gene. In TCRdb, the multiplex PCR reads were re-called with MiXCR into one record per CDR3 protein. The sample holds nearly 20,000 distinct CDR3 sequences, roughly 30% seen once. This sample comprised PBMCs, obtained before or after stereotactic body radiation therapy (not recorded which). The source is a donor over 45 with non-small cell lung cancer.

This clonotype was seen once. The V and J genes are TRBV3-1 and TRBJ2-1; TRBD2 agrees at 12 bases. Looked up from germline, CDR1 is LGHDT and CDR2 is YNNKEL (reference sequence). Trimming removed 8 bases from V and 6 bases from J; junction bases left unmatched: 5. CDR3 length: 14 residues. The CDR3 spells CASRPSGRGNEQFF. CDR3 DNA: TGTGCCAGCCGCCCTAGCGGGAGGGGCAATGAGCAGTTCTTC.

Of note for this clonotype: A read error is possible here, since a much larger clone lies one base away. The V gene is TRBV7-7, the J gene TRBJ2-5, with D possibly TRBD2 on 7 matching bases. The CDR3 runs 15 residues. V lost 2 bases and J 5 bases, leaving 15 bases between the germline ends. Germline CDR1 is SSHAT and CDR2 is FNYEAQ (reference sequence). The CDR3 protein is CASSLSWGGGETQYF. CDR3 DNA sequence: TGTGCCAGCAGCTTATCCTGGGGGGGCGGGGAGACCCAGTACTTC.

This clonotype was found many times. V usage is TRBV27 and J usage is TRBJ2-1, with D perhaps matching TRBD1 (6 bases). V was clipped by 2 bases and J by 4 bases, with 12 bases between them. Germline-derived CDR1 and CDR2 are MNHEY and SMNVEV (reference sequence). This CDR3 comprises 15 residues. As DNA, the CDR3 is TGTGCCAGCAGTTTAAATGGGGGCAGGTACAATGAGCAGTTCTTC. It specifies CASSLNGGRYNEQFF.

A word on this clonotype: It may be a read error: a sequence one base away is much more abundant. The chain joins TRBV7-7 to TRBJ2-5; maybe TRBD2 (5 bases). The CDR3 is 15 residues long. With 2 bases removed from V and 5 bases from J, the gap between germline ends came to 15 bases. CDR1 is SSHAT, CDR2 FNYEAQ, per germline (reference sequence). The CDR3 spells CASSLSGVGGETQYF. DNA for the CDR3: TGTGCCAGCAGCTTATCCGGGGTGGGCGGGGAGACCCAGTACTTC.

This clonotype has at least ten counts. The chain's CDR3 is CSAPLRARGTDTQYF. The CDR3 bases are TGCAGTGCACCTCTCAGGGCTCGGGGCACAGATACGCAGTATTTT. The chain recombines TRBV20-1 with TRBJ2-3, with D maybe TRBD1 (5 bases). CDR1 is DFQATT and CDR2 is SNEGSKA in the germline V gene (reference sequence). The CDR3 extends over 15 amino acids. Trimming took off 6 bases at V and 1 base at J, with 17 bases between the two ends.

This clonotype has ten or more counts. The chain is built from TRBV20-1 and TRBJ2-7; D uncertain. Trimming left V 0 bases short and J 7 bases short, with 16 bases between. This CDR3 is 14 amino acids long. From germline, CDR1 is DFQATT and CDR2 SNEGSKA (reference sequence). This chain's CDR3 is CSARDLSNVEEQYF. In nucleotides, the CDR3 is TGCAGTGCTAGAGATCTGTCTAACGTAGAGGAGCAGTACTTC.

This clonotype was recorded at least ten times. This sequence joins TRBV20-1 and TRBJ2-7; maybe TRBD1 (6 bases). The CDR3 contains 13 residues. In germline, CDR1 is DFQATT, CDR2 SNEGSKA (reference sequence). V was cut by 0 bases and J by 5 bases, with 11 bases left in between. In DNA form, the CDR3 reads TGCAGTGCTAGAGATTACAGGGCCCACGAGCAGTACTTC. It specifies CSARDYRAHEQYF.

Points on this clonotype: This sequence is one base from a far larger clone and is likely a read error. V gene TRBV28 combines with J gene TRBJ2-5; D may be TRBD1 (6 bases). The CDR3 runs to 15 residues. Trimming removed 2 bases at V and 11 bases at J, with 21 bases between. Germline V gene sequence: CDR1 MDHEN, CDR2 SYDVKM. As DNA, the CDR3 is TGTGCCAGCAGTTTAATTGGCGTCCGGGACAATGAGCAGTACTTC. Translation: CASSLIGVRDNEQYF.

This clonotype showed up many times. A single base separates this from a much larger clone, so it may be a read error. The CDR3 DNA reads as TGTGCCAGCAGTGTACCATCGGGGGGAGGCGAGCAGTACTTC. Its translation is CASSVPSGGGEQYF. V and J are TRBV6-1 and TRBJ2-7, with TRBD2 matching 7 bases. J gave up 6 bases and V 4 bases, and 9 bases lay outside the gene matches. The CDR3 covers 14 residues. Germline lookup yields CDR1 MNHNS and CDR2 SASEGT.

This clonotype was detected many times. V gene TRBV28 combines with J gene TRBJ2-3; possible D gene TRBD2, 5 bases. Germline-derived CDR1 and CDR2 are MDHEN and SYDVKM. The CDR3 is 12 residues long. V shed 6 bases and J shed 5 bases, with 9 bases lying between them. The CDR3 DNA sequence: TGTGCCAGCAGGGGTAGCGTAGATACGCAGTATTTT. Its protein product is CASRGSVDTQYF.

This clonotype was picked up many times. V gene TRBV24-1 combines with J gene TRBJ1-5; 10 nucleotides align to TRBD1. The CDR3 extends over 14 amino acids. CDR1 and CDR2 (germline): KGHDR, SFDVKD. V was clipped by 4 bases and J by 7 bases; unmatched bases: 3. CDR3 in amino acids: CATSDTDRGQPQHF. CDR3 in DNA: TGTGCCACCAGTGACACGGACAGGGGGCAGCCCCAGCATTTT.

This clonotype was observed at least ten times. This rearrangement joins TRBV5-1 to TRBJ2-6, with 7 bases lining up with TRBD1. Germline-derived CDR1 and CDR2 are SGHRS and YFSETQ. CDR3 size: 19 residues. Trimming removed 2 bases from V and 4 bases from J; junction bases left unmatched: 15. The CDR3 DNA is TGCGCCAGCAGCTTAATGGGCCAGGGGGTCTTTTCCGGGGCCAACGTCCTGACTTTC. Its protein is CASSLMGQGVFSGANVLTF.

This clonotype was detected many times. The J gene is TRBJ2-2, the V gene TRBV7-6; TRBD2 matches 12 bases. Germline CDR1 reads SGHVS; CDR2 reads FNYEAQ. This CDR3 is built from 16 residues. J was trimmed by 6 bases and V by 3 bases; bases with no gene match: 5. The CDR3 sequence: CASSLETSGSPGELFF. The DNA for the CDR3 is TGTGCCAGCAGCTTGGAGACTAGCGGGAGTCCCGGGGAGCTGTTTTTT.

Ten or more counts support this clonotype. The rearrangement uses TRBV7-9 and TRBJ2-7; D might be TRBD1 (6 bases). Germline V gives CDR1 SEHNR, CDR2 FQNEAQ (reference sequence). CDR3 size: 14 residues. The germline V and J ends were trimmed by 5 bases and 3 bases, with 14 bases remaining between them. The DNA of the CDR3 is TGTGCCAGCAGCCTCAGGGGCGACCACTACGAGCAGTACTTC. Protein: CASSLRGDHYEQYF.

There are a few counts of this clonotype. This may stem from a read error, because a much larger clone lies one nucleotide away. The rearrangement uses TRBV28 and TRBJ2-7, with a possible D match to TRBD1 (6 bases). The V gene's germline CDR1 is MDHEN and CDR2 SYDVKM. This CDR3 spans 14 amino acids. V lost 10 bases and J 0 bases, leaving 16 bases between the germline ends. The CDR3 sequence is CAITTGTLSYEQYF. The CDR3 DNA follows: TGTGCCATCACCACCGGGACACTCTCCTACGAGCAGTACTTC.

By frequency in the sample, this clonotype is medium-sized. The rearrangement uses TRBV5-1 and TRBJ2-1; 9 bases line up with TRBD2. In germline, CDR1 is SGHRS, CDR2 YFSETQ. This CDR3 contains 20 residues. With V trimmed by 6 bases and J by 3 bases, 22 bases remained unmatched. CDR3 DNA: TGCGCCAGCAACCCTCCGCAGTCTGAGACGGCGGGAGGGAACTACAATGAGCAGTTCTTC. As protein: CASNPPQSETAGGNYNEQFF. Looking up the rest from reference TRBV5-1 and TRBJ2-1 gives the full variable domain: KAGVTQTPRYLIKTRGQQVTLSCSPISGHRSVSWYQQTPGQGLQFLFEYFSETQRNKGNFPGRFSGRQFSNSRSEMNVSTLELGDSALYLCASNPPQSETAGGNYNEQFFGPGTRLTVL.

This clonotype was observed many times. The chain carries TRBV5-4 and TRBJ2-3, with 10 bases matching TRBD1. The junction had 15 bases not matched to a gene; V was cut back by 4 bases and J by 4 bases. Germline V gives CDR1 SGHNT, CDR2 YYREEE (reference sequence). This CDR3 contains 18 residues. The CDR3 DNA follows: TGTGCCAGCAGCCAGACGCCGGGACAGGGGTTTAGCGCAGATACGCAGTATTTT. The encoded protein is CASSQTPGQGFSADTQYF.

This chain joins TRBV6-4 and TRBJ2-1; TRBD2 matches 8 bases. The CDR3 loop spans 15 amino acids. Germline assignment: CDR1 MRHNA and CDR2 SNTAGT. V was pared by 6 bases and J by 4 bases, with 8 bases of the junction left unmatched. The CDR3 reads CASSRCTSGYNEQFF. CDR3 nucleotides: TGTGCCAGCAGCCGCTGTACTAGCGGTTACAATGAGCAGTTCTTC.

With regard to this clonotype: It is likely a read error: a sequence one base away is far more abundant. The chain recombines TRBV6-2 or TRBV6-3 with TRBJ2-5; possibly TRBD1 for D (5 bases). Trimming took off 6 bases at V and 4 bases at J, with 12 bases between the two ends. CDR3 length equals 13 residues. Germline lookup yields CDR1 MNHEY and CDR2 SVGEGT. Here the CDR3 DNA reads TGTGCCAGCAGAGGGGTGGTGGGAGAGACCCAGTACTTC. The encoded protein is CASRGVVGETQYF.

This clonotype was detected many times. The chain couples TRBV10-3 to TRBJ2-1; 8 bases line up with TRBD2. CDR3 length equals 14 residues. The junction had 3 bases not matched to a gene; V was cut back by 5 bases and J by 3 bases. Per the germline V gene, CDR1 is ENHRY and CDR2 is SYGVKD. The CDR3 DNA reads TGTGCCATCAGTAGTAGCGGGGACTACAATGAGCAGTTCTTC. As protein: CAISSSGDYNEQFF.

Worth noting for this clonotype: A far larger clone is off by one base, so a read error is likely. The genes are TRBV6-1 and TRBJ2-1, with D perhaps TRBD2 (6 bases). Germline V gene sequence: CDR1 MNHNS, CDR2 SASEGT. CDR3 length: 15 residues. The CDR3 region has the DNA TGTGCCGGCAGCGAGGCGGGAAGCTCCTACAATGAGCAGTTCTTC. This codes for CAGSEAGSSYNEQFF.

This clonotype occurred many times. J is TRBJ2-1 and V is TRBV11-1; D is undetermined. From germline, CDR1 is SGHAT and CDR2 FQDESV (reference sequence). V shed 0 bases and J shed 9 bases, with 9 bases lying between them. This CDR3 is 13 amino acids long. Here the CDR3 DNA reads TGTGCCAGCAGCTTAGCGGTAAGTGCTGAGCAGTTCTTC. Its protein is CASSLAVSAEQFF. The variable domain in full, with the rest retrieved from reference TRBV11-1 and TRBJ2-1, is EAEVAQSPRYKITEKSQAVAFWCDPISGHATLYWYRQILGQGPELLVQFQDESVVDDSQLPKDRFSAERLKGVDSTLKIQPAELGDSAMYLCASSLAVSAEQFFGPGTRLTVL.

By proportion, this clonotype is medium-sized (0.01 to 0.1%). The chain joins TRBV19 to TRBJ2-6, with D possibly matching TRBD2 (6 bases). Germline V CDR1 and CDR2: LNHDA, SQIVND (reference sequence). Trimming pared 5 bases from V and 0 bases from J, leaving 11 bases between. There are 16 residues in the CDR3. This chain's CDR3 is CASSGYGGSGANVLTF. The CDR3 nucleotides read TGTGCCAGTAGTGGTTACGGGGGCTCTGGGGCCAACGTCCTGACTTTC.

This clonotype was seen at least ten times. J is TRBJ2-7 and V is TRBV20-1, with 12 bases fitting TRBD2. The CDR3 spans 15 residues. The V and J ends lost 4 bases and 0 bases, in that order; junction bases with no gene match: 4. From germline, CDR1 is DFQATT and CDR2 SNEGSKA (reference sequence). The CDR3 DNA reads TGCAGTGCTACCCGACTAGCGGGGGCCTCCTACGAGCAGTACTTC. Translating gives CSATRLAGASYEQYF.

There are many counts of this clonotype. The rearrangement uses TRBV4-3 and TRBJ2-3; D perhaps matches TRBD2 (6 bases). CDR3 length: 15 residues. The germline V and J ends were trimmed by 0 bases and 2 bases, with 9 bases remaining between them. Germline loops: CDR1 LGHNA, CDR2 YSLEER. CDR3 bases: TGCGCCAGCAGCCAAGATGGGGACTTCACAGATACGCAGTATTTT. The encoded protein is CASSQDGDFTDTQYF.

The chain couples TRBV19 to TRBJ2-3; D not certain. Germline lookup yields CDR1 LNHDA and CDR2 SQIVND (reference sequence). Trimming removed 6 bases from V and 6 bases from J, with 13 bases in between. CDR3 length equals 13 residues. This chain's CDR3 is CASSGQQKDTQYF. CDR3 DNA: TGTGCCAGTAGCGGCCAACAGAAGGATACGCAGTATTTT.

In its sample, this clonotype was seen many times. The chain recombines TRBV29-1 with TRBJ2-2; D may be TRBD1 (6 bases). CDR3 length equals 14 residues. The ends were cut back, 5 bases at V and 1 base at J, with 11 bases in the middle. Germline lookup yields CDR1 SQVTM and CDR2 ANQGSEA. The CDR3 DNA reads as TGCAGCGTTCGGGGACACATGAACACCGGGGAGCTGTTTTTT. Translated: CSVRGHMNTGELFF.

This clonotype was observed many times. The chain is built from TRBV12-3 or TRBV12-4 and TRBJ1-2; D uncertain. V gave up 3 bases and J gave up 5 bases, with 10 bases separating them. The CDR3 has 13 residues. The CDR3 reads CASSFGQLYGYTF. Written as DNA, the CDR3 is TGTGCCAGCAGTTTCGGGCAGTTGTATGGCTACACCTTC.

This clonotype was observed at least ten times. The chain recombines TRBV6-9 with TRBJ2-5, with D possibly TRBD2 on 5 matching bases. The length of the CDR3 is 13 residues. V dropped 3 bases and J dropped 3 bases, with 8 bases sitting between them. Germline V gene data show CDR1 as MNHGY and CDR2 as SVAAGI. The CDR3 reads CASSYRREETQYF. CDR3 sequence (DNA): TGTGCCAGCAGTTACCGGCGGGAAGAGACCCAGTACTTC.

This clonotype was detected only a few times. V and J are TRBV12-3 or TRBV12-4 and TRBJ1-1; D may be TRBD1 (6 bases). The germline V and J ends were trimmed by 10 bases and 10 bases, with 22 bases remaining between them. The CDR3 is made up of 13 amino acids. In nucleotides, the CDR3 is TGTGCCACCTCCCCCACAGGGTATCCTGGAGCTTTCTTT. The encoded protein is CATSPTGYPGAFF.